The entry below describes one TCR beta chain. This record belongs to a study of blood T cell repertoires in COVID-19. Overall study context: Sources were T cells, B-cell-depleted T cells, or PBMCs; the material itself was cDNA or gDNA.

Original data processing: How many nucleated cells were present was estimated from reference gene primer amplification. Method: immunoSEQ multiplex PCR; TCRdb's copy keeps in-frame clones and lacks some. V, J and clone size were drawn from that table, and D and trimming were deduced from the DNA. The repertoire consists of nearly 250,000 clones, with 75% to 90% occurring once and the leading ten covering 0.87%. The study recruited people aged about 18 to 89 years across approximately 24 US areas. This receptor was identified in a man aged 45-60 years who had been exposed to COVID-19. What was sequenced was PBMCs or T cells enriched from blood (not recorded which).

CDR3 sequence reads: CASSFFGGGSNQPQHF. Written as DNA, the CDR3 is TGTGCCAGCAGTTTCTTCGGGGGGGGGAGCAATCAGCCCCAGCATTTT. This chain joins TRBV27 and TRBJ1-5; D is possibly TRBD1 (5 bases). The CDR3 is made up of 16 amino acids. The V and J ends lost 3 bases and 1 base respectively, with 13 bases between them. The germline V gene encodes CDR1 MNHEY and CDR2 SMNVEV (reference sequence).